This T cell receptor beta chain originates from a study of blood T cell repertoires in COVID-19. As for the study in general: Samples representing acute and convalescent COVID-19 were sourced from the United States, Italy and Spain. PBMCs, B-cell-depleted T cells, or T cells were the source of the cDNA or gDNA that made up the material.

The method was immunoSEQ multiplex PCR; TCRdb's version includes in-frame clones alone and lacks a portion of them. The table has hundreds of thousands of clones, roughly 89% seen once; the top ten hold approximately 1.5%. V lost 3 bases and J lost 4; bases outside the gene matches: 11. The CDR3 sequence is 18 residues long. From germline, CDR1 is SGDLS and CDR2 YYNGEE. Material for sequencing was peripheral blood. This chain connects TRBV9 to TRBJ2-2; 11 nucleotides match TRBD1. The sequence derives from a woman aged 25 to 39 with active or convalescent COVID-19. In DNA form, the CDR3 reads TGTGCCAGCAGCGGACTTAGGACAGGGGGCGGGAGCACCGGGGAGCTGTTTTTT. Translating gives CASSGLRTGGGSTGELFF.